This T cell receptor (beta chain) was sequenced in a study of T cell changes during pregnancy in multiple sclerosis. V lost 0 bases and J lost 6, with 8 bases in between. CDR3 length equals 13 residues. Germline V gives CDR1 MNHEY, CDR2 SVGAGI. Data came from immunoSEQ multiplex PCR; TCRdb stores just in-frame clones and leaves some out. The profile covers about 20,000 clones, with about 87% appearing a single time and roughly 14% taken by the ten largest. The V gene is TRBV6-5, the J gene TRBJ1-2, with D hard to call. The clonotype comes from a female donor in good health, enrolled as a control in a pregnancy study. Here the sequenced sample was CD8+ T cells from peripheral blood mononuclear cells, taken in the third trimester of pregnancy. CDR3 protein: CASSYSQRHGYTF. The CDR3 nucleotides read TGTGCCAGCAGTTACTCGCAGAGGCATGGCTACACCTTC.